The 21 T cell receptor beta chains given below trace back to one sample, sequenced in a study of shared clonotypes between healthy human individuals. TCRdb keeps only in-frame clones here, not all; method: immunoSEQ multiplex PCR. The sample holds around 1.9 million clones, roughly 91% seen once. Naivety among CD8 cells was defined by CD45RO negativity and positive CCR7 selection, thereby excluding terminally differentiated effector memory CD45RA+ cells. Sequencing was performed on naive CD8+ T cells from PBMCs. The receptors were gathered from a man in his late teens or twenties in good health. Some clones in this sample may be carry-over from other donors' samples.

CDR3 sequence (DNA): TGTGCCAGCAGCTTGCTCTTGGGCGAAAACCCGGGGGAGCTGTTTTTT. The encoded protein is CASSLLLGENPGELFF. The V call is TRBV7-8, the J call TRBJ2-2; D gene uncertain. The length of the CDR3 is 16 residues. CDR1 is SGHVS, CDR2 FQNEAQ, per germline. Trimming took 3 bases from V and 8 from J, leaving 19 bases between them.

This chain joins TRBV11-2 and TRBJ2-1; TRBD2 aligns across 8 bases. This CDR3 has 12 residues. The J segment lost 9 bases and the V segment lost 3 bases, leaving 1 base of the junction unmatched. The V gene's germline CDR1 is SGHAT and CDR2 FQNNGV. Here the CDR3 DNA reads TGTGCCAGCAGCTTGAGCGGGAGTGAGCAGTTCTTC. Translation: CASSLSGSEQFF.

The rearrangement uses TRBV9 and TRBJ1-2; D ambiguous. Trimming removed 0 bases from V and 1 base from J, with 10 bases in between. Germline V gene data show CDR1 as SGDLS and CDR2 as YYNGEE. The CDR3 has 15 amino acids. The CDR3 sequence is CASSVGRVINYGYTF. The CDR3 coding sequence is TGTGCCAGCAGCGTAGGGAGGGTGATTAACTATGGCTACACCTTC.

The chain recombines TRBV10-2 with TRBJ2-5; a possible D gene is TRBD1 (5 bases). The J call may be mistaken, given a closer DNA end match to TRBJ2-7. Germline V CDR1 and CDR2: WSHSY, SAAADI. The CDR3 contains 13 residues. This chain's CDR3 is CASGLRGSYEQYF. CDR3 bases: TGCGCCAGCGGTCTAAGGGGCTCCTACGAGCAGTACTTC.

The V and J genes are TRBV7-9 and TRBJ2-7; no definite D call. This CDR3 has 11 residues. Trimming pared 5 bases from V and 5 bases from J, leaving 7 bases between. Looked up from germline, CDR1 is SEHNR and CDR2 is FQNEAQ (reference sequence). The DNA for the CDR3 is TGTGCCAGCAGCCTTGAGAACGAGCAGTACTTC. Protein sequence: CASSLENEQYF.

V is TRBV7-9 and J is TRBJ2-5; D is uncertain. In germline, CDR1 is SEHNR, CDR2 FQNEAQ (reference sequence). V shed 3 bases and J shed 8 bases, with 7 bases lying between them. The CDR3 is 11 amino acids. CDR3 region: CASSFDNTQYF. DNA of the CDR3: TGTGCCAGCAGCTTCGATAATACCCAGTACTTC.

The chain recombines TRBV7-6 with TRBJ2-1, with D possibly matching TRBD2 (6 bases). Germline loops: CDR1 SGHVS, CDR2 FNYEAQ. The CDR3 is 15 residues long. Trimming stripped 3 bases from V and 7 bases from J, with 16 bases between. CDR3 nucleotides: TGTGCCAGCAGCTTCCTAGCGCTAGAGGGTAATGAGCAGTTCTTC. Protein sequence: CASSFLALEGNEQFF.

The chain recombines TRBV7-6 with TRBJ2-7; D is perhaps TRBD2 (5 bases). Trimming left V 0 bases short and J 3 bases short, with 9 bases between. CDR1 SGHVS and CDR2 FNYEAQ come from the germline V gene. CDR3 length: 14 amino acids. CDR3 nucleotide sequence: TGTGCCAGCAGCTTAGCGGGAGCTGTCTACGAGCAGTACTTC. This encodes CASSLAGAVYEQYF.

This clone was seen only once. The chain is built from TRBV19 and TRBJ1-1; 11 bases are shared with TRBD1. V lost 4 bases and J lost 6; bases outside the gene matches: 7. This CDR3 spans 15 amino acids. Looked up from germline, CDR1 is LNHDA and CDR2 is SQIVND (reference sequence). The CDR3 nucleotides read TGTGCCAGTAGTAGCCAAAAGGGACAGGGGGCTGAAGCTTTCTTT. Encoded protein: CASSSQKGQGAEAFF.

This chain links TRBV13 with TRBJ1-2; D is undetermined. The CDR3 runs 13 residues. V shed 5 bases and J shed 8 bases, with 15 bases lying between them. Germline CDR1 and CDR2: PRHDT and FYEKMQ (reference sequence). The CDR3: CASSPARAGGYTF. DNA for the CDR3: TGTGCCAGCAGCCCGGCACGGGCGGGGGGCTACACCTTC. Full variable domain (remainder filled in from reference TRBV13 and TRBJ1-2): AAGVIQSPRHLIKEKRETATLKCYPIPRHDTVYWYQQGPGQDPQFLISFYEKMQSDKGSIPDRFSAQQFSDYHSELNMSSLELGDSALYFCASSPARAGGYTFGSGTRLTVV.

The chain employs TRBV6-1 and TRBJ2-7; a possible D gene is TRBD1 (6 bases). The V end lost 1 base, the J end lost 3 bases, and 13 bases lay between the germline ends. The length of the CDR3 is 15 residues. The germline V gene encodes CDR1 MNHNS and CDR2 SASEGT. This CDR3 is CASSEGGGQFYEQYF. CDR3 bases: TGTGCCAGCAGTGAAGGAGGGGGACAATTCTACGAGCAGTACTTC.

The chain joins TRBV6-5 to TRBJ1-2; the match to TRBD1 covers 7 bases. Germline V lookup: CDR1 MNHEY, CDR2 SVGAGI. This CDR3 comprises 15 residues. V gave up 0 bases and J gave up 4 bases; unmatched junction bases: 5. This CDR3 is CASSYSGDRPYGYTF. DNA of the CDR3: TGTGCCAGCAGTTACTCGGGGGACAGACCCTATGGCTACACCTTC.

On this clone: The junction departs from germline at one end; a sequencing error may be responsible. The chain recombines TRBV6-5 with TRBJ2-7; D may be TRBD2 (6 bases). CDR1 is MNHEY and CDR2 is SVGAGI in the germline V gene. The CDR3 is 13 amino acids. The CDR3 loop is CASSPRDSSEQYF. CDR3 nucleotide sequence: TGTGCCAGCAGCCCCCGGGACTCCTCCGAGCAGTACTTC.

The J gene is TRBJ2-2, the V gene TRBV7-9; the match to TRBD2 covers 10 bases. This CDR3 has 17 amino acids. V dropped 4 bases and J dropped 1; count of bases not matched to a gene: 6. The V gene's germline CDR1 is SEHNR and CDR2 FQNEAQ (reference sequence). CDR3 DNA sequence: TGTGCCAGCAGCTCCATGACTAGCGGGCGGAACACCGGGGAGCTGTTTTTT. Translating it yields CASSSMTSGRNTGELFF.

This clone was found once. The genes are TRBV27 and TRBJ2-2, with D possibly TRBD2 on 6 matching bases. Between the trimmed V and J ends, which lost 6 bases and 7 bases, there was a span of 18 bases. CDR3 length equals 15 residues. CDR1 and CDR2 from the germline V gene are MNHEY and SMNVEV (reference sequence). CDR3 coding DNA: TGTGCCAGCAGCTACGGGTCGGGAGTGGGCGGGGAGCTGTTTTTT. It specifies CASSYGSGVGGELFF.

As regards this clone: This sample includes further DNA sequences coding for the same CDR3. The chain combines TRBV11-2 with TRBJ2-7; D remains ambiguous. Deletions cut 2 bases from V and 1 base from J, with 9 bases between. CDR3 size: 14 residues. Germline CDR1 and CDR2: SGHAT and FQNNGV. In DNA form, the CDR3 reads TGTGCCAGCAGCTTAACGGCCAGTTCCTACGAGCAGTACTTC. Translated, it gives CASSLTASSYEQYF.

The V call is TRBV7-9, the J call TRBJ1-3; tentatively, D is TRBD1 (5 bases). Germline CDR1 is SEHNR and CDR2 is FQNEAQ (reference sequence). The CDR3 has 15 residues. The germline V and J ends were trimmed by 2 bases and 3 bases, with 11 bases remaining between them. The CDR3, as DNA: TGTGCCAGCAGCTTAAGCCGAAGGGGTGGAAACACCATATATTTT. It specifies CASSLSRRGGNTIYF.

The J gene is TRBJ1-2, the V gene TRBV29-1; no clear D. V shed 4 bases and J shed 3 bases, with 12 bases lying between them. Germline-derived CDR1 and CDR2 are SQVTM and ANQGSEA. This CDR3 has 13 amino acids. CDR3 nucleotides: TGCAGCGTTGTGGAGGGCTCTTACTATGGCTACACCTTC. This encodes CSVVEGSYYGYTF. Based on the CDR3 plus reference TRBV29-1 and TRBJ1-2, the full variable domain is SAVISQKPSRDICQRGTSLTIQCQVDSQVTMMFWYRQQPGQSLTLIATANQGSEATYESGFVIDKFPISRPNLTFSTLTVSNMSPEDSSIYLCSVVEGSYYGYTFGSGTRLTVV.

The CDR3 here is CASSEGKGARTDTQYF. The CDR3 DNA follows: TGTGCCAGCAGCGAGGGAAAGGGGGCTAGGACAGATACGCAGTATTTT. This chain links TRBV9 with TRBJ2-3; TRBD1 agrees at 7 bases. This CDR3 comprises 16 residues. CDR1 and CDR2 (germline): SGDLS, YYNGEE. V was clipped by 3 bases and J by 3 bases; unmatched bases: 10.

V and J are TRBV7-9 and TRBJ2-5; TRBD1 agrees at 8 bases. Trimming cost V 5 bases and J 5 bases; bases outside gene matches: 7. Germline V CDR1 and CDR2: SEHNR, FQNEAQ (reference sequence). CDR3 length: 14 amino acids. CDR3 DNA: TGTGCCAGCAGCCCCAGGACAGGGTGGGAGACCCAGTACTTC. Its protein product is CASSPRTGWETQYF.

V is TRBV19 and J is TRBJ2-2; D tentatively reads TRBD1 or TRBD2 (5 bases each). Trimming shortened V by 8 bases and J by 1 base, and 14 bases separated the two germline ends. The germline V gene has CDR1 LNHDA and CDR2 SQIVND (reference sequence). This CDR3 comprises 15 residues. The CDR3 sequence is CASGGDGENTGELFF. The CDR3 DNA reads TGTGCCAGTGGTGGGGACGGCGAGAACACCGGGGAGCTGTTTTTT.